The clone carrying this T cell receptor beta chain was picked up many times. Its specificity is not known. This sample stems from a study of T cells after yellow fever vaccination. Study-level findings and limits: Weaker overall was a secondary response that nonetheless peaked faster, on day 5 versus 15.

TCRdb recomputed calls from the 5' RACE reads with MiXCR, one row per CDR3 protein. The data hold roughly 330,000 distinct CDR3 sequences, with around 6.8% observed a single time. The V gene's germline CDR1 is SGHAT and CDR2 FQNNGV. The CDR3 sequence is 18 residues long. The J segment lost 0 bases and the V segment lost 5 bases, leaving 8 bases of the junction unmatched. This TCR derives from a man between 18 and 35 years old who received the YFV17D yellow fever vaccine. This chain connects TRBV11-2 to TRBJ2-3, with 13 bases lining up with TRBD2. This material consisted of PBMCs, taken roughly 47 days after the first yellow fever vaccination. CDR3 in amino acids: CASSTPTSGGSSTDTQYF. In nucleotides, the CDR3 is TGTGCCAGCAGCACCCCGACTAGCGGGGGGTCGAGCACAGATACGCAGTATTTT.